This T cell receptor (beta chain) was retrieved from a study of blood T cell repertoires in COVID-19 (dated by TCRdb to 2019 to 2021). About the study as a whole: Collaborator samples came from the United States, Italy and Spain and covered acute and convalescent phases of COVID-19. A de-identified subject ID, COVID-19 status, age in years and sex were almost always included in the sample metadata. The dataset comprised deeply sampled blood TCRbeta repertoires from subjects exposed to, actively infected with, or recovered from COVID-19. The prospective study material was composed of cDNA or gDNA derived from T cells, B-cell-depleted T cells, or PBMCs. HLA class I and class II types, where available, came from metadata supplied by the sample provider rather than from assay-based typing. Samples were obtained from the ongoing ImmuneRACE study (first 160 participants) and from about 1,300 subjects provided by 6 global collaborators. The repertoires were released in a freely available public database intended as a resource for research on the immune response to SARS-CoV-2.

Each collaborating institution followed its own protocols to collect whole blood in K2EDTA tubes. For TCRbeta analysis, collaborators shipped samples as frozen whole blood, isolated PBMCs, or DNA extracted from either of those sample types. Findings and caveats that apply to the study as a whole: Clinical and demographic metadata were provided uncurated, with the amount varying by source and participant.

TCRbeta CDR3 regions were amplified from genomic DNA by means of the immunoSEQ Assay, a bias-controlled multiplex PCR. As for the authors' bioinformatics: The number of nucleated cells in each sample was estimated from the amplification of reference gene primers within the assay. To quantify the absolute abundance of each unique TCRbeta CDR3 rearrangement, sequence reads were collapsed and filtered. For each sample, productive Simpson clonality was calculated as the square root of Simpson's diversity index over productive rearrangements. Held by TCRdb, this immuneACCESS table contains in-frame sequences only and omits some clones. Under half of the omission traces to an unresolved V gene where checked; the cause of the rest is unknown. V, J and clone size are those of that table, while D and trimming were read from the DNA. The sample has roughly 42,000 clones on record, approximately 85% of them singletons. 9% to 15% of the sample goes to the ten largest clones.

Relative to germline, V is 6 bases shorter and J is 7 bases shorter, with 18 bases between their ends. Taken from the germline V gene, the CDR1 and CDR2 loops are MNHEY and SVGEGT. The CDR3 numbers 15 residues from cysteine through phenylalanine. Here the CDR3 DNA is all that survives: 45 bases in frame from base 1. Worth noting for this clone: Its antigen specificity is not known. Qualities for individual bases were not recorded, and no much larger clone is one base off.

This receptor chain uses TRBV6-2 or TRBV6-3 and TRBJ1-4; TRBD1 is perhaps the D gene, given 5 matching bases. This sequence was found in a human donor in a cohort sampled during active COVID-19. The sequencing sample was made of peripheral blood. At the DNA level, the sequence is TGTGCCAGCAGCCCCACCCGGGGGAGCGGTGAAAAACTGTTTTTT. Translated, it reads CASSPTRGSGEKLFF.